This T cell receptor beta chain is drawn from a study of CD8+CD57+ T cells in acquired aplastic anemia (dated by TCRdb to 2016 to 2018). Notes on the research overall: Extracted DNA from sorted CD4+ and CD8+ cells averaged around 3.5 ug, ranging from roughly 0.19 to 27.4 ug. CD8+CD57+ expansion was defined as frequency above the mean frequency observed in healthy subjects.

General study outcomes and caveats: Patients and healthy controls showed no significant difference in CD8+ Simpson's diversity (P=0.060). Some 31 CD8+ CDR3 sequences were shared between patients and controls but appeared highly expressed in patients and within their immunodominant clones.

Expansion of CD8+CD57+ cells had been shown by flow cytometry in the patients chosen for sequencing. Every patient had severe acquired aplastic anemia, diagnosed using the International Study of Aplastic Anemia and Agranulocytosis and Camitta criteria. No therapy had been received by the patients at the time of blood sampling. In the study, sorted CD4+ and CD8+ blood T cells from patients with severe aplastic anemia and from healthy subjects underwent deep sequencing of TCR repertoires. Patients were enrolled in the USA under clinicaltrials.gov protocols 00001620, 01623167, 00001397, 00071045, 00081523 and 00961064. Ficoll-Paque density gradient centrifugation was used to isolate peripheral blood mononuclear cells. Before DNA extraction, CD4+ and CD8+ T cells were sorted by FACS or by magnetic beads. TCR beta VDJ combination and CDR3 sequence profiling used genomic DNA as the template. TCR repertoire sequencing was run on an Illumina HiSeq 2000. The authors' pipeline ran thus. TRBV/TRBJ rearrangement plots, CDR3 size and DJ length profiles, and Simpson's diversity index were used to evaluate the repertoires. Whichever DNA sequence was most abundant in the deep sequencing data was defined as the immunodominant clone. CDR3 amino acid sequences were checked for sharing between subjects and were compared against published repertoires and the VDJdb database. TCRdb passed the public sequencing reads through fastp at Q25 and MiXCR, retaining productive beta sequences. Identical CDR3 proteins give one entry, which carries the most common genes and DNA. V and J calls and clone size were set by TCRdb, not the authors. This sample is represented by about 180,000 distinct CDR3 sequences; 55% to 65% of them were singletons. Approximately 46% of the sample is held by the ten biggest clonotypes.

A word on this clonotype: Its cognate antigen has yet to be identified. No much larger clonotype is one base removed from it; base qualities were not supplied.

The TCR was taken from a human donor with aplastic anemia. The sequencing input was sorted CD4+, CD8+, or CD8+CD57+ T cells (not recorded which) from PBMCs.

At the DNA level, the sequence is TGTGCCAGCACCTGGGCCCTTACCCACTCCTACGAGCAGTACTTC. The translation is CASTWALTHSYEQYF. The chain is assembled from TRBV5-8 and TRBJ2-7; there is no confident call for the D gene. The germline V gene sets CDR1 to SGHTS and CDR2 to YDEGEE. Trimming costs V 6 bases and J 0 bases, and their ends lie 16 bases apart. From the cysteine through the phenylalanine, the CDR3 covers 15 amino acids. This entry keeps only the CDR3 DNA: 45 bases, framed from base 1.